The 26 T cell receptor beta chains below come from one sample, sequenced in a study of Ad26.COV2.S vaccination and SARS-CoV-2 variants (TCRdb year 2021). According to the study, the label for this sample's treatment or condition signals: approximately 18 received Ad26.COV2.S at low or high dose, single or two shots; about 5 received placebo; per-sample allocation not given. Repertoires of vaccine and placebo recipients were sequenced from samples collected on day 63 after the first injection. The library came from the immunoSEQ multiplex PCR assay. TCRdb stores this immuneACCESS table with in-frame sequences only. Part of the clones is absent; in the studies checked, under half of the shortfall reflects unresolved V genes, and no reason is known for the rest. The sample table lists about 410,000 clones, less than 90% of them with a count of one. The biggest ten clones account for roughly 3% of the sample.

This specimen was peripheral blood, taken in a trial of Ad26.COV2.S vaccine versus placebo. The receptors stem from a person aged 18-65 years who received the Ad26.COV2.S COVID-19 vaccine or a placebo.

J is TRBJ1-4 and V is TRBV7-9, with 7 bases aligning to TRBD1. This CDR3 is 14 amino acids long. Germline V gene sequence: CDR1 SEHNR, CDR2 FQNEAQ (reference sequence). Trimming removed 5 bases from V and 8 bases from J; junction bases left unmatched: 8. The CDR3 reads CASSPTGAEEKLFF. CDR3 sequence (DNA): TGTGCCAGCAGCCCCACAGGGGCGGAGGAAAAACTGTTTTTT.

This chain uses TRBV7-2 with TRBJ2-7, with 7 bases identical to TRBD1. V was pared by 0 bases and J by 4 bases, with 18 bases of the junction left unmatched. The CDR3 covers 19 residues. Germline V gives CDR1 SGHTA, CDR2 FQGNSA. The CDR3 loop is CASSLAAPAGTVNVYEQYF. CDR3 coding DNA: TGTGCCAGCAGCTTAGCCGCACCGGCCGGGACAGTAAACGTATACGAGCAGTACTTC.

The chain joins TRBV4-1 to TRBJ2-1, with D possibly matching TRBD2 (6 bases). V was cut by 3 bases and J by 8 bases, with 14 bases left in between. The CDR3 contains 14 residues. Germline CDR1 is MGHRA and CDR2 is YSYEKL. The CDR3 DNA follows: TGCGCCAGCAGCCACGCGGGGACTCGGGATGAGCAGTTCTTC. Its protein product is CASSHAGTRDEQFF.

In this sample, this clone turned up a few times. The V gene is TRBV3-1 (or the pseudogene TRBV3-2), the J gene TRBJ1-1; maybe TRBD1 (5 bases). The CDR3 length is 15 residues. The V end was cut by 3 bases, the J end by 7 bases, with 18 bases between. CDR1 is LGHDT, CDR2 YNNKEL, per germline (reference sequence). CDR3 in DNA: TGTGCCAGCAGCCAGGGGGGACGGGCGAGAGGTGAAGCTTTCTTT. It yields the protein CASSQGGRARGEAFF.

The rearrangement joins TRBV6-5 to TRBJ1-2; the match to TRBD1 covers 9 bases. Per germline, CDR1 MNHEY and CDR2 SVGAGI. The V gene end was trimmed by 5 bases and the J gene end by 8 bases; junction bases not matched to a gene: 9. The CDR3 length is 14 residues. The CDR3 is CASSNHRGLGGYTF. The CDR3 coding sequence is TGTGCCAGCAGTAACCACAGGGGGCTGGGCGGCTACACCTTC.

This sequence joins TRBV9 and TRBJ1-2; TRBD1 aligns across 9 bases. This CDR3 has 15 amino acids. The V segment lost 4 bases and the J segment 2 bases; nucleotides outside the gene matches: 6. Per germline, CDR1 SGDLS and CDR2 YYNGEE. The CDR3 loop is CASSRTGDGNYGYTF. CDR3 sequence (DNA): TGTGCCAGCAGCCGGACAGGGGATGGGAACTATGGCTACACCTTC.

Worth noting for this clone: Other DNA variants within this sample encode the same CDR3. The chain employs TRBV18 and TRBJ1-5; D is ambiguous. CDR1 KGHSH and CDR2 LQKENI come from the germline V gene. The CDR3 has 13 amino acids. V lost 2 bases to trimming and J lost 6 bases, with 8 bases between them. CDR3 in DNA: TGTGCCAGCTCACCAGGGTCGAGTCAGCCCCAGCATTTT. Translating it yields CASSPGSSQPQHF. The variable domain in full, completed from reference TRBV18 and TRBJ1-5, reads NAGVMQNPRHLVRRRGQEARLRCSPMKGHSHVYWYRQLPEEGLKFMVYLQKENIIDESGMPKERFSAEFPKEGPSILRIQQVVRGDSAAYFCASSPGSSQPQHFGDGTRLSIL.

This chain links TRBV27 with TRBJ1-6; perhaps TRBD1 as D (5 bases). Trimming cost V 6 bases and J 8 bases, with 20 bases left between them. This CDR3 contains 16 residues. Germline V gene sequence: CDR1 MNHEY, CDR2 SMNVEV (reference sequence). This chain's CDR3 is CASRSNVGDPYSPLHF. In DNA form, the CDR3 reads TGTGCCAGCAGAAGCAACGTAGGGGATCCGTATTCACCCCTCCACTTT.

The chain carries TRBV7-2 and TRBJ1-6; D unresolved. V gave up 1 base and J gave up 3 bases, with 19 bases separating them. The germline CDR1 and CDR2 sequences are SGHTA and FQGNSA. This CDR3 comprises 19 residues. DNA of the CDR3: TGTGCCAGCAGCTTAGTTCTGTCCCACACGGAGCTCTATAATTCACCCCTCCACTTT. Encoded protein: CASSLVLSHTELYNSPLHF.

This clone was observed a few times. V gene TRBV6-2 or TRBV6-3 combines with J gene TRBJ1-2; D might be TRBD1 (5 bases). The length of the CDR3 is 16 residues. The V gene's germline CDR1 is MNHEY and CDR2 SVGEGT. Trimming shortened V by 5 bases and J by 4 bases, and 20 bases separated the two germline ends. CDR3 sequence reads: CASSPLQGRQSYGYTF. The CDR3 region has the DNA TGTGCCAGCAGTCCCCTCCAGGGCAGGCAGAGCTATGGCTACACCTTC.

The V and J genes are TRBV6-5 and TRBJ2-1; D call uncertain. The CDR3 length is 14 residues. CDR1 is MNHEY and CDR2 is SVGAGI in the germline V gene. V was clipped by 2 bases and J by 8 bases, with 13 bases between them. Written as DNA, the CDR3 is TGTGCCAGCAGTTACGCATCCTTGGGCGATGAGCAGTTCTTC. Protein: CASSYASLGDEQFF.

The rearrangement links TRBV5-1 to TRBJ1-6; 8 nucleotides align to TRBD1. The J segment lost 4 bases and the V segment lost 4 bases, leaving 10 bases of the junction unmatched. This CDR3 spans 17 amino acids. Germline loops: CDR1 SGHRS, CDR2 YFSETQ. The CDR3 DNA sequence: TGCGCCAGCAGCCGGGGGCAGGGGGCGGCTTATAATTCACCCCTCCACTTT. Its translation: CASSRGQGAAYNSPLHF. The full variable domain, in which reference TRBV5-1 and TRBJ1-6 provide the parts outside the CDR3, is KAGVTQTPRYLIKTRGQQVTLSCSPISGHRSVSWYQQTPGQGLQFLFEYFSETQRNKGNFPGRFSGRQFSNSRSEMNVSTLELGDSALYLCASSRGQGAAYNSPLHFGNGTRLTVT.

The CDR3 protein is CAWKEGDEQYF. CDR3 DNA sequence: TGTGCCTGGAAGGAGGGAGACGAGCAGTACTTC. This chain links TRBV30 with TRBJ2-7; D is perhaps TRBD2 (6 bases). Per the germline V gene, CDR1 is GTSNPN and CDR2 is SVGIG (reference sequence). The CDR3 runs to 11 residues. With 4 bases removed from V and 5 bases from J, the gap between germline ends came to 9 bases. The full variable domain, completed using reference TRBV30 and TRBJ2-7, is SQTIHQWPATLVQPVGSPLSLECTVEGTSNPNLYWYRQAAGRGLQLLFYSVGIGQISSEVPQNLSASRPQDRQFILSSKKLLLSDSGFYLCAWKEGDEQYFGPGTRLTVT.

The CDR3 nucleotides read TGTGCCAGCAGCCCAGGACGGAGACAGCCCCAGCATTTT. Residues: CASSPGRRQPQHF. The chain has TRBV28 and TRBJ1-5; D not resolved. The CDR3 is 13 amino acids. Trimming took off 6 bases at V and 7 bases at J, with 13 bases between the two ends. Germline lookup yields CDR1 MDHEN and CDR2 SYDVKM.

The V call is TRBV18, the J call TRBJ2-2; D is possibly TRBD1 (5 bases). Germline V CDR1 and CDR2: KGHSH, LQKENI. Trimming took off 3 bases at V and 3 bases at J, with 14 bases between the two ends. The CDR3 runs to 16 residues. CDR3 sequence (DNA): TGTGCCAGCTCACCCTCCGACAGATTTTACACCGGGGAGCTGTTTTTT. Amino acids: CASSPSDRFYTGELFF.

The chain joins TRBV29-1 to TRBJ2-1, with D unclear. Germline CDR1 and CDR2: SQVTM and ANQGSEA. V was cut by 6 bases and J by 8 bases, with 11 bases left in between. This CDR3 comprises 11 residues. In nucleotides, the CDR3 is TGCAGCGTATCTAGTTCACATGAGCAGTTCTTC. Translating it yields CSVSSSHEQFF.

This clone has only a few counts. The chain combines TRBV3-1 (or the pseudogene TRBV3-2) with TRBJ1-6; D is undetermined. Germline V gene data show CDR1 as LGHDT and CDR2 as YNNKEL (reference sequence). The CDR3 is 15 amino acids. Trimming took 4 bases from V and 0 from J, leaving 7 bases between them. The CDR3 sequence is CASSPLGSYNSPLHF. The CDR3 region has the DNA TGTGCCAGCAGCCCGTTGGGCTCCTATAATTCACCCCTCCACTTT.

The V gene is TRBV6-6, the J gene TRBJ2-7; either TRBD1 or TRBD2 may supply D (5 bases each). Deletions cut 2 bases from V and 3 bases from J, with 14 bases between. The CDR3 covers 15 residues. The V gene's germline CDR1 is MNHNY and CDR2 SVGAGI (reference sequence). CDR3 loop: CASSYGGDWVYEQYF. The CDR3 DNA reads as TGTGCCAGCAGTTACGGGGGTGACTGGGTCTACGAGCAGTACTTC.

This clone appeared a single time. The chain is built from TRBV3-1 (or the pseudogene TRBV3-2) and TRBJ2-3; unclear D gene. The CDR3 length is 14 residues. The V end was cut by 2 bases, the J end by 6 bases, with 12 bases between. Germline-derived CDR1 and CDR2 are LGHDT and YNNKEL (reference sequence). As DNA, the CDR3 is TGTGCCAGCAGCCAACCTCCCTTTGGGGATACGCAGTATTTT. Translating it yields CASSQPPFGDTQYF.

The V gene is TRBV6-5, the J gene TRBJ1-2, with D unresolved. Deletions cut 5 bases from V and 4 bases from J, with 11 bases between. Germline V gene lookup returns CDR1 MNHEY and CDR2 SVGAGI. The CDR3 runs 13 residues. CDR3 sequence (DNA): TGTGCCAGCAGTCAGGCCGGAGGCTATGGCTACACCTTC. Its protein is CASSQAGGYGYTF.

This clone showed up just once. The rearrangement uses TRBV6-2 or TRBV6-3 and TRBJ2-7; tentative D call: TRBD2 (6 bases). CDR3 length: 18 amino acids. The germline V gene encodes CDR1 MNHEY and CDR2 SVGEGT. Trimming shortened V by 2 bases and J by 0 bases, and 20 bases separated the two germline ends. CDR3 DNA sequence: TGTGCCAGCAGTTACCCGTTACGGTCGGGGGAAAACTCCTACGAGCAGTACTTC. Its translation: CASSYPLRSGENSYEQYF.

The V and J genes are TRBV7-8 and TRBJ1-6; D call uncertain. Germline-derived CDR1 and CDR2 are SGHVS and FQNEAQ. V dropped 5 bases and J dropped 10 bases, with 12 bases sitting between them. The CDR3 sequence is 13 residues long. CDR3 DNA: TGTGCCAGCAGCCAAGATGTTGGGTCACCCCTCCACTTT. This encodes CASSQDVGSPLHF.

The V call is TRBV5-4, the J call TRBJ2-2, with 9 nucleotides matching TRBD2. The CDR3 covers 16 residues. V shed 4 bases, J shed 5 bases, and the junction held 9 bases outside the gene matches. The germline V gene encodes CDR1 SGHNT and CDR2 YYREEE (reference sequence). The CDR3 here is CASSPRASGVTGELFF. In DNA form, the CDR3 reads TGTGCCAGCAGCCCCCGGGCTAGCGGGGTTACCGGGGAGCTGTTTTTT.

The sample holds a few counts of this clone. The chain recombines TRBV5-1 with TRBJ1-2, with a possible D match to TRBD1 (5 bases). CDR1 and CDR2 (germline): SGHRS, YFSETQ. The CDR3 spans 15 residues. The germline V and J ends were trimmed by 0 bases and 5 bases, with 14 bases remaining between them. The CDR3 here is CASSLVGDSAYGYTF. In DNA, the CDR3 is TGCGCCAGCAGCTTGGTCGGAGACAGTGCTTATGGCTACACCTTC.

This chain joins TRBV6-2 or TRBV6-3 and TRBJ2-7; no reliable D call. Germline-derived CDR1 and CDR2 are MNHEY and SVGEGT. V was pared by 4 bases and J by 3 bases, with 7 bases between. The CDR3 is 12 residues long. The CDR3 coding sequence is TGTGCCAGCAGTTCGCAGGTCTACGAGCAGTACTTC. This encodes CASSSQVYEQYF.

The chain employs TRBV5-4 and TRBJ1-1, with 8 bases fitting TRBD1. This CDR3 is built from 17 residues. Germline CDR1 is SGHNT and CDR2 is YYREEE (reference sequence). V dropped 0 bases and J dropped 1; count of bases not matched to a gene: 8. CDR3 loop: CASSLGLTGVGNTEAFF. The CDR3 coding sequence is TGTGCCAGCAGCTTGGGGTTGACAGGGGTCGGGAACACTGAAGCTTTCTTT.